This T cell receptor (beta chain) derives from a study of T-cell reconstitution after alpha-beta-depleted transplantation in children. The V end was cut by 5 bases, the J end by 5 bases, with 14 bases between. Germline CDR1 KGHDR, CDR2 SFDVKD. This CDR3 region has 15 residues. During its preparation, the TCRbeta library received unique molecular identifiers. TCRdb reprocessed the PCR reads via MiXCR and lists one record per CDR3 protein. The profile shows around 480,000 distinct CDR3 sequences, 32% of them singletons. The sequence came from a human donor who donated a stem cell graft to a child with aplastic anemia. J is TRBJ2-2 and V is TRBV24-1; D might be TRBD1 (7 bases). This sample comprised PBMCs from the stem cell graft donor, obtained from the stem cell graft. The CDR3 spells CATSGRAGGTGELFF. For the CDR3, the DNA is TGTGCCACCAGTGGGAGGGCAGGGGGAACCGGGGAGCTGTTTTTT.